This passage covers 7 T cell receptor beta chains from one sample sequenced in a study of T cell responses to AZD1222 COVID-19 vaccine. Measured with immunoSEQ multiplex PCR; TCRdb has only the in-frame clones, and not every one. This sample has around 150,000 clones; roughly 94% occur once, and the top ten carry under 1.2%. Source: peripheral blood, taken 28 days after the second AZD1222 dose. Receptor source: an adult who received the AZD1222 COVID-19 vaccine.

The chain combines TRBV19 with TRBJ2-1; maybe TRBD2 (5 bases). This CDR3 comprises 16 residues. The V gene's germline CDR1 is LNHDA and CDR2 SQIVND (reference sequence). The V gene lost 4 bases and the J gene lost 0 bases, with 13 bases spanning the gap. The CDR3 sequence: CASSTPLAFSYNEQFF. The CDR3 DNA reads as TGTGCCAGTAGTACCCCCCTAGCCTTCTCCTACAATGAGCAGTTCTTC.

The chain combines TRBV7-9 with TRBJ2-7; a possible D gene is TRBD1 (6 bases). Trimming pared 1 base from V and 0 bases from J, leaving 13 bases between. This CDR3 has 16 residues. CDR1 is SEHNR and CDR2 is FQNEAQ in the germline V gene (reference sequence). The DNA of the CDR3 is TGTGCCAGCAGCTTAGGCGGGCAGGGGAGCTCCTACGAGCAGTACTTC. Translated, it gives CASSLGGQGSSYEQYF.

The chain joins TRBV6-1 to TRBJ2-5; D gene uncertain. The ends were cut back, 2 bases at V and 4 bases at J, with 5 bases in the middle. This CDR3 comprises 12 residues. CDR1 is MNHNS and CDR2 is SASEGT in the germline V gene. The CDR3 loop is CASSESRETQYF. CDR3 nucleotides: TGTGCCAGCAGTGAATCCAGAGAGACCCAGTACTTC.

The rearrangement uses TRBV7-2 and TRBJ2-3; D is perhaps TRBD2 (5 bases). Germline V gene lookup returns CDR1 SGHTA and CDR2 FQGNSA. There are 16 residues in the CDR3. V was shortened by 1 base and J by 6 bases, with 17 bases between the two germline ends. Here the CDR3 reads CASSLGRLLPLDTQYF. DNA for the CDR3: TGTGCCAGCAGCTTAGGGAGACTACTACCGCTGGATACGCAGTATTTT.

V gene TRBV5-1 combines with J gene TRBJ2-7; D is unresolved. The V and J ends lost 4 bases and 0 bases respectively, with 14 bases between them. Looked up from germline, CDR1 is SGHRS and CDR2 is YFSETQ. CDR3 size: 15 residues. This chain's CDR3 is CASSPRHPPSYEQYF. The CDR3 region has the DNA TGCGCCAGCAGCCCACGACACCCTCCCTCCTACGAGCAGTACTTC.

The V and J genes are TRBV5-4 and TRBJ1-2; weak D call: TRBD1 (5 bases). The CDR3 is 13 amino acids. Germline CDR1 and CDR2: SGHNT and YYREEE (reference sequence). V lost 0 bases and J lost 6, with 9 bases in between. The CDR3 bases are TGTGCCAGCAGCTTGGTCAGGGTAGATGGCTACACCTTC. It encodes CASSLVRVDGYTF.

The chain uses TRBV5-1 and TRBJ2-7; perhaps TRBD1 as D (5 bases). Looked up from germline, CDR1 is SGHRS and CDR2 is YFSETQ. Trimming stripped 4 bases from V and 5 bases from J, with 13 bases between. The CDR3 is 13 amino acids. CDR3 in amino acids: CASSARVGNEQYF. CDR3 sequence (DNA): TGCGCCAGCAGCGCCAGGGTGGGAAACGAGCAGTACTTC.